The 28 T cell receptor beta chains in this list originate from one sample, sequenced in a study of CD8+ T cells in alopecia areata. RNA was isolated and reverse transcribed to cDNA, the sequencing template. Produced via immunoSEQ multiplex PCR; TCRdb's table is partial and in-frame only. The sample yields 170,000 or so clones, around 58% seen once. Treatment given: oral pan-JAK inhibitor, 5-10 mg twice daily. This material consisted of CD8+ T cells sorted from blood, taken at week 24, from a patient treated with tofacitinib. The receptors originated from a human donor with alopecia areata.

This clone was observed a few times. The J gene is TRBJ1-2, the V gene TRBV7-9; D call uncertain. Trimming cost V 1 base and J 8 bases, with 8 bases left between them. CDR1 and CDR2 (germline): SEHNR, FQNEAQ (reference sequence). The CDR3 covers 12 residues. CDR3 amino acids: CASSLEDGGYTF. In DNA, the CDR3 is TGTGCCAGCAGCTTAGAGGACGGGGGCTACACCTTC.

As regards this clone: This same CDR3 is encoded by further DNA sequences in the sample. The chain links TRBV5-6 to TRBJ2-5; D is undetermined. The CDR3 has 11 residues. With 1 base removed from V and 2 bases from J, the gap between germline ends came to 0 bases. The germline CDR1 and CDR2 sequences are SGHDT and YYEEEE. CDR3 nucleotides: TGTGCCAGCAGCTTGCAAGAGACCCAGTACTTC. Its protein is CASSLQETQYF.

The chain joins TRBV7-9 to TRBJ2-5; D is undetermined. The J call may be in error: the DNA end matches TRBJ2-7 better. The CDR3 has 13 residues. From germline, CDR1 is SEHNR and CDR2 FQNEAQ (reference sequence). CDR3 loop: CASSSTTYYEQYF. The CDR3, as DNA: TGTGCCAGCAGCTCAACTACCTACTACGAGCAGTACTTC.

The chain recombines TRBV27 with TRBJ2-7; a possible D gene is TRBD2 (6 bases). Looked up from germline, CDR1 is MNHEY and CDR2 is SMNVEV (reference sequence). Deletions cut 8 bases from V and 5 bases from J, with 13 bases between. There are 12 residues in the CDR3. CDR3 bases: TGTGCCAGCGCGTCGGGAGTCCACGAGCAGTACTTC. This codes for CASASGVHEQYF.

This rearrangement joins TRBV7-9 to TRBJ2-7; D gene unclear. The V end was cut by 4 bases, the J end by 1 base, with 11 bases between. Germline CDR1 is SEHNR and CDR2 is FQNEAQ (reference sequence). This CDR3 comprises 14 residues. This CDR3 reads CASSSSHGSYEQYF. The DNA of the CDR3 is TGTGCCAGCAGCTCCAGTCATGGGTCCTACGAGCAGTACTTC.

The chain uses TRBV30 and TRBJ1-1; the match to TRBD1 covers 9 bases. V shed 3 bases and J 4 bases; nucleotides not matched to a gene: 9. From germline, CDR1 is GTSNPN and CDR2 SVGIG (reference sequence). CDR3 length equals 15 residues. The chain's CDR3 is CAWSVIQGASTEAFF. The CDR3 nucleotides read TGTGCCTGGAGCGTAATACAGGGGGCGAGCACTGAAGCTTTCTTT.

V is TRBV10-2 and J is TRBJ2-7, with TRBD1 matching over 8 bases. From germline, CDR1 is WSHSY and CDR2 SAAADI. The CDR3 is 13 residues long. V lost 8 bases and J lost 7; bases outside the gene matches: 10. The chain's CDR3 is CASGQGRGGEQYF. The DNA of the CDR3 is TGCGCCAGCGGACAGGGAAGGGGCGGGGAGCAGTACTTC.

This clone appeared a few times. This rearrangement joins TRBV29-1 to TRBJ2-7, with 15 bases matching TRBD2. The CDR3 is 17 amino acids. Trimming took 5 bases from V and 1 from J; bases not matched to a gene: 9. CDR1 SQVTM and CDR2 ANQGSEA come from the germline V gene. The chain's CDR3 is CSVTGTSGGLLSYEQYF. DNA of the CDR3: TGCAGCGTTACCGGGACTAGCGGGGGGCTTCTTTCCTACGAGCAGTACTTC.

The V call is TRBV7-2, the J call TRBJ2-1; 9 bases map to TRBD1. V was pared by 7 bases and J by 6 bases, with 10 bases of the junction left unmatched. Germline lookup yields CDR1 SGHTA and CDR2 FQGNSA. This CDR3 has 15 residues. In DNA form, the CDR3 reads TGTGCCAGCATCTACTATCCGGGACAGGGCAATGAGCAGTTCTTC. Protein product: CASIYYPGQGNEQFF.

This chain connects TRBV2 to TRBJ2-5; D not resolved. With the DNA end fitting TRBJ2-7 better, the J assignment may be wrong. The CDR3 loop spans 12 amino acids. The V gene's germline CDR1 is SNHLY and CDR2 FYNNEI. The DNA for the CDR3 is TGTGCCAGCAGGGGTCGGGTCTACGAGCAGTACTTC. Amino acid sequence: CASRGRVYEQYF.

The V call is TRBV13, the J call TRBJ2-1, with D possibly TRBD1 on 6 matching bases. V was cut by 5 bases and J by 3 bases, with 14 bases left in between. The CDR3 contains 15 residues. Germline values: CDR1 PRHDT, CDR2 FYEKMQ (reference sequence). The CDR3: CASSTRQDYYNEQFF. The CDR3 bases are TGTGCCAGCAGCACCCGACAGGATTACTACAATGAGCAGTTCTTC.

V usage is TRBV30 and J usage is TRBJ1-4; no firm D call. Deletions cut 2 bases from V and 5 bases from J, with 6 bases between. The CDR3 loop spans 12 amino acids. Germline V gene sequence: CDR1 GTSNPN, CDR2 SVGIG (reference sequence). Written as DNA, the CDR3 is TGTGCCTGGAGTATAGTCAATGAAAAACTGTTTTTT. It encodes CAWSIVNEKLFF.

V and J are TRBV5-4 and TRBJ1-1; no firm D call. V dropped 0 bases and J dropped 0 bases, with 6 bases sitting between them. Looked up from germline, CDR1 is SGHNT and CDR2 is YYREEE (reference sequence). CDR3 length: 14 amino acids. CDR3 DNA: TGTGCCAGCAGCTTGGAACGGTTGAACACTGAAGCTTTCTTT. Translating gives CASSLERLNTEAFF.

The CDR3 protein is CASRFDGRNSPLHF. The CDR3 nucleotides are TGTGCCAGCAGATTCGACGGACGTAATTCACCCCTCCACTTT. V is TRBV25-1 and J is TRBJ1-6, with D uncertain. From germline, CDR1 is MGHDK and CDR2 SYGVNS. This CDR3 is 14 amino acids long. Trimming pared 6 bases from V and 6 bases from J, leaving 12 bases between.

The CDR3 reads CASSSEVQETQYF. The CDR3 coding sequence is TGTGCCAGCAGCTCTGAAGTTCAAGAGACCCAGTACTTC. The chain links TRBV11-2 to TRBJ2-5; D unclear. The CDR3 has 13 residues. The germline V gene encodes CDR1 SGHAT and CDR2 FQNNGV. The V end was cut by 4 bases, the J end by 2 bases, with 8 bases between. Together with reference TRBV11-2 and TRBJ2-5, the CDR3 gives the full variable domain: EAGVAQSPRYKIIEKRQSVAFWCNPISGHATLYWYQQILGQGPKLLIQFQNNGVVDDSQLPKDRFSAERLKGVDSTLKIQPAKLEDSAVYLCASSSEVQETQYFGPGTRLLVL.

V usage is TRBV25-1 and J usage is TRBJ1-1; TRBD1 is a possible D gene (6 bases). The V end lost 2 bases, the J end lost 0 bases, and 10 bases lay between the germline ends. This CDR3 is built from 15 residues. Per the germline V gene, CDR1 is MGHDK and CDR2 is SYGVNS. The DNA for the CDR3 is TGTGCCAGCAGTGAAGAGGGGACAATGAACACTGAAGCTTTCTTT. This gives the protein CASSEEGTMNTEAFF.

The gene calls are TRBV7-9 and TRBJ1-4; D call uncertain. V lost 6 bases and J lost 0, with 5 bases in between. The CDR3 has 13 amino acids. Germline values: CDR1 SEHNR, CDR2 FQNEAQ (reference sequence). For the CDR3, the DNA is TGTGCCAGCAGAAGGGCAACTAATGAAAAACTGTTTTTT. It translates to CASRRATNEKLFF.

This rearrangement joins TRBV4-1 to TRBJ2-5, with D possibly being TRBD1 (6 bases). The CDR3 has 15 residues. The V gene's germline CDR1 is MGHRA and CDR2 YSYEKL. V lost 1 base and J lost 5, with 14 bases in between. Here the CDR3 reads CASSQVLQGLETQYF. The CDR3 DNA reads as TGCGCCAGCAGCCAAGTGCTCCAGGGGTTGGAGACCCAGTACTTC.

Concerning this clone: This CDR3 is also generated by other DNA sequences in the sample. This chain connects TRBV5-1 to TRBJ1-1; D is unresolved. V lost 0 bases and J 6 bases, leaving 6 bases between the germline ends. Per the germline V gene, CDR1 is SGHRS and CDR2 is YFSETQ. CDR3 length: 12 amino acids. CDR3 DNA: TGCGCCAGCAGCTTGGGAGCCGCTGAAGCTTTCTTT. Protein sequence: CASSLGAAEAFF.

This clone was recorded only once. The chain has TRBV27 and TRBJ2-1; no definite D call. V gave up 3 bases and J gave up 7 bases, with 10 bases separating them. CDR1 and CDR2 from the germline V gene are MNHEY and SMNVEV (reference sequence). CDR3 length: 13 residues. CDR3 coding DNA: TGTGCCAGCAGTTTCTCTTCGGCAAATGAGCAGTTCTTC. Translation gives CASSFSSANEQFF.

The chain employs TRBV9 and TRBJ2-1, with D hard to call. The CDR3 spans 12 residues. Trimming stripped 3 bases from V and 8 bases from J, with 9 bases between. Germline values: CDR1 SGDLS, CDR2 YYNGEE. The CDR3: CASSAQAYEQFF. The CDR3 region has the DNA TGTGCCAGCAGCGCCCAGGCATATGAGCAGTTCTTC.

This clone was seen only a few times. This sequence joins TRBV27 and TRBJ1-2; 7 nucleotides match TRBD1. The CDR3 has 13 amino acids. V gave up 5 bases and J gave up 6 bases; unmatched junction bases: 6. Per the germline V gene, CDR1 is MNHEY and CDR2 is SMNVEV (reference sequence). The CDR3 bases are TGTGCCAGCAGTACGGGACAGTTCAATGGCTACACCTTC. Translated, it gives CASSTGQFNGYTF.

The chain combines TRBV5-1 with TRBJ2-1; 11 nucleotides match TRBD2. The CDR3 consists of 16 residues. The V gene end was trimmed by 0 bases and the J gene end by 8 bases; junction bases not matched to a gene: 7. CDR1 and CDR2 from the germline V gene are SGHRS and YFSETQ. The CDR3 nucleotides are TGCGCCAGCAGCTTGGGACTAGCGGGGTACTTGGATGAGCAGTTCTTC. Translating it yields CASSLGLAGYLDEQFF.

The CDR3, as DNA: TGTGCCAGCAGACCTGACGATGACGAGCAGTACTTC. It yields the protein CASRPDDDEQYF. The chain combines TRBV5-6 with TRBJ2-7; D remains ambiguous. V was clipped by 5 bases and J by 5 bases, with 11 bases between them. This CDR3 comprises 12 residues. CDR1 is SGHDT, CDR2 YYEEEE, per germline.

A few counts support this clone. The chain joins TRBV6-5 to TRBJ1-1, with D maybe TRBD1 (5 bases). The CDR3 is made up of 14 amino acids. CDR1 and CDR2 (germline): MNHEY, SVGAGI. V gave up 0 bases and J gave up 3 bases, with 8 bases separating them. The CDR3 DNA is TGTGCCAGCAGTTACTCCGAGACAGACACTGAAGCTTTCTTT. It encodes CASSYSETDTEAFF.

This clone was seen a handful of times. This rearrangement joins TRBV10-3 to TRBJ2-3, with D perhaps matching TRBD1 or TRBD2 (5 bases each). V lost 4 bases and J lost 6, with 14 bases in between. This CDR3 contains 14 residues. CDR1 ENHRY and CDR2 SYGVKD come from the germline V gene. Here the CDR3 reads CAISGDGPPDTQYF. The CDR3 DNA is TGTGCCATCAGTGGGGACGGACCACCCGATACGCAGTATTTT.

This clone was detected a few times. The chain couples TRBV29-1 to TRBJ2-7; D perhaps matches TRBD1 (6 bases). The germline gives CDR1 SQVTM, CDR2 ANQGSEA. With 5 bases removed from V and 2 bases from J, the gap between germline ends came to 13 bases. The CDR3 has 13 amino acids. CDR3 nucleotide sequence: TGCAGCGTTCGGACAGTTGAGACCTACGAGCAGTACTTC. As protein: CSVRTVETYEQYF.

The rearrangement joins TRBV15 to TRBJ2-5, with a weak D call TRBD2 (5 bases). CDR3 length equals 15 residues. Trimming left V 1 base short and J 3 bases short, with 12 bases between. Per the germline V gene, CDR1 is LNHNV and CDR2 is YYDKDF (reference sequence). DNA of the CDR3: TGTGCCACCAGCAGAGTAGCGAGCGGTAAAGAGACCCAGTACTTC. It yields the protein CATSRVASGKETQYF.